This entry concerns a single TCR beta chain. The CDR3 extends over 13 amino acids. The germline V gene encodes CDR1 MNHEY and CDR2 SVGEGT. Trimming removed 11 bases from V and 2 bases from J, with 14 bases in between. TCRdb reprocessed the 5' RACE reads with MiXCR, giving one entry per CDR3 protein. Among over 600,000 distinct CDR3 sequences listed, approximately 21% were seen once. This entry comes from a study of identical twins. The same data also contributed to another study, on T cells expressing NK-cell markers.

The sequencing input was PBMCs. This TCR came from a woman aged 18-29 years in good health. The rearrangement uses TRBV6-2 or TRBV6-3 and TRBJ2-3, with D perhaps matching TRBD2 (6 bases). CDR3 loop: CAVRDFTTDTQYF. CDR3 nucleotide sequence: TGTGCCGTCCGGGACTTTACCACAGATACGCAGTATTTT.